Listed here is a single T cell receptor beta chain. The junction departs from germline at one end; a sequencing error may be responsible. The CDR3 is 13 residues long. Germline assignment: CDR1 MNHEY and CDR2 SMNVEV (reference sequence). The source of the sample is a study of blood T cells in healthy people across ages. A second PCR of 7 to 11 cycles used a sample-barcoded 5' primer and a J-beta primer mix. In TCRdb, the 5' RACE reads were re-called with MiXCR into one record per CDR3 protein. The table has 1.5 million to 2 million distinct CDR3 sequences, about 50% seen once. The receptor comes from a woman aged 35 to 49 in good health. The sample consisted of blood. J is TRBJ1-2 and V is TRBV27, with 8 bases matching TRBD1. The CDR3 nucleotides are TGTGCCAGCAGTTGGAACAGGGGGTATGGCCACACCTTC. Residues: CASSWNRGYGHTF.